This T cell receptor (beta chain) was recorded in a study of blood T cell repertoires in COVID-19. In the study overall: Samples of COVID-19 (acute and convalescent) were obtained from the United States, Italy and Spain. Nucleic acid was either cDNA or gDNA, and it came from T cells, B-cell-depleted T cells, or PBMCs.

The length of the CDR3 is 16 residues. With 0 bases removed from V and 0 bases from J, the gap between germline ends came to 12 bases. Looked up from germline, CDR1 is WNHNN and CDR2 is SYGVQD (reference sequence). Assignments of participants to cohorts depended upon their own reported clinical history. Before being deemed recovered, Cohort 3 donors had two negative PCRs, clearance, or symptom resolution. The protocol was immunoSEQ multiplex PCR, while the TCRdb copy is restricted to in-frame clones and leaves out a portion. The repertoire consists of approximately 240,000 clones, with approximately 90% occurring once and the leading ten covering 1.5% to 2%.

The chain links TRBV10-1 to TRBJ2-7, with TRBD1 as a possible D gene (6 bases). The TCR originated in a woman aged 18-29 years who had recovered from COVID-19. Source material: PBMCs or T cells enriched from blood (not recorded which). The CDR3 region has the DNA TGCGCCAGCAGTGAGTCCGGGGACATCACCTCCTACGAGCAGTACTTC. This sequence encodes CASSESGDITSYEQYF.